A single sample is the source of the 5 T cell receptor beta chains below, sequenced in a study of T cell responses to AZD1222 COVID-19 vaccine. TCRdb's table, derived via immunoSEQ multiplex PCR, lists solely in-frame clones and lacks some. The sample records 80,000 to 100,000 clones, 88% being singletons. This specimen was peripheral blood, taken on day 0 of MenACWY control vaccination. These receptors came from an adult in good health.

The chain combines TRBV28 with TRBJ2-5, with 8 positions matching TRBD2. V was pared by 3 bases and J by 2 bases, with 2 bases of the junction left unmatched. Germline V gene sequence: CDR1 MDHEN, CDR2 SYDVKM. This CDR3 contains 14 residues. CDR3 sequence (DNA): TGTGCCAGCAGTTTTGGCGGGGGGCAAGAGACCCAGTACTTC. Residues: CASSFGGGQETQYF. The variable domain in full, completed from reference TRBV28 and TRBJ2-5, reads DVKVTQSSRYLVKRTGEKVFLECVQDMDHENMFWYRQDPGLGLRLIYFSYDVKMKEKGDIPEGYSVSREKKERFSLILESASTNQTSMYLCASSFGGGQETQYFGPGTRLLVL.

V usage is TRBV19 and J usage is TRBJ1-5, with 7 positions matching TRBD1. With V trimmed by 5 bases and J by 0 bases, 7 bases remained unmatched. The CDR3 has 16 residues. Germline V gives CDR1 LNHDA, CDR2 SQIVND (reference sequence). CDR3 DNA sequence: TGTGCCAGTAGTCACAGGGGTCAGCTTAGCAATCAGCCCCAGCATTTT. Its translation is CASSHRGQLSNQPQHF. The full variable domain, completed using reference TRBV19 and TRBJ1-5, is DGGITQSPKYLFRKEGQNVTLSCEQNLNHDAMYWYRQDPGQGLRLIYYSQIVNDFQKGDIAEGYSVSREKKESFPLTVTSAQKNPTAFYLCASSHRGQLSNQPQHFGDGTRLSIL.

This chain connects TRBV18 to TRBJ2-5; maybe TRBD1 (5 bases). The CDR3 sequence is 15 residues long. The V gene's germline CDR1 is KGHSH and CDR2 LQKENI. Trimming took off 1 base at V and 3 bases at J, with 12 bases between the two ends. CDR3 DNA sequence: TGTGCCAGCTCACCACTCCAGGACAAGAAAGAGACCCAGTACTTC. Its protein product is CASSPLQDKKETQYF.

V and J are TRBV7-9 and TRBJ2-5; no reliable D call. Trimming took 4 bases from V and 0 from J, leaving 18 bases between them. The CDR3 has 17 amino acids. The germline CDR1 and CDR2 sequences are SEHNR and FQNEAQ (reference sequence). CDR3 amino acids: CASSSPLGQEYQETQYF. In DNA, the CDR3 is TGTGCCAGCAGCTCCCCCCTAGGGCAGGAGTACCAAGAGACCCAGTACTTC.

The V and J genes are TRBV7-3 and TRBJ1-6; D may be TRBD1 (6 bases). The germline CDR1 and CDR2 sequences are SGHTA and FQGTGA. CDR3 length: 14 residues. The V and J ends lost 5 bases and 7 bases respectively, with 12 bases between them. In nucleotides, the CDR3 is TGTGCCAGCAGCCAGGGACACGCCAATTCACCCCTCCACTTT. Translated, it gives CASSQGHANSPLHF.